This TCR beta chain derives from a study of breast tumors, draining lymph nodes, adjacent tissues. Study-level results: Tumors had less TCR diversity than lymph nodes, more than nontumor tissue. Luminal-like breast cancer showed significantly higher tumor–nontumor repertoire similarity than basal-like. Data only fit, rather than demonstrated, lymph node origin of most tumor T cells. Data fit most tumor T cells coming from lymph node, expanding in tumor.

The CDR3 has 14 residues. Germline trimming cut 3 bases from V and 7 bases from J; bases unmatched to any gene: 3. The lymph nodes were axillary draining lymph nodes from breast cancer patients. TCRdb called the multiplex PCR reads again in MiXCR, with one record for every CDR3 protein. The repertoire holds 150,000 to 200,000 distinct CDR3 sequences, with roughly 30% as singletons. The sample holds many counts of this clonotype. Its cognate antigen is unknown. Sequencing input: axillary lymph node tissue. This clonotype originated in a female donor with breast cancer. Some clones in this sample may be carry-over from other donors' samples. The chain joins TRBV12-3 or TRBV12-4 to TRBJ2-1; 10 bases fit TRBD2. The CDR3: CASSLLAGVNEQFF. CDR3 in DNA: TGTGCCAGCAGTTTGCTAGCGGGAGTAAATGAGCAGTTCTTC.